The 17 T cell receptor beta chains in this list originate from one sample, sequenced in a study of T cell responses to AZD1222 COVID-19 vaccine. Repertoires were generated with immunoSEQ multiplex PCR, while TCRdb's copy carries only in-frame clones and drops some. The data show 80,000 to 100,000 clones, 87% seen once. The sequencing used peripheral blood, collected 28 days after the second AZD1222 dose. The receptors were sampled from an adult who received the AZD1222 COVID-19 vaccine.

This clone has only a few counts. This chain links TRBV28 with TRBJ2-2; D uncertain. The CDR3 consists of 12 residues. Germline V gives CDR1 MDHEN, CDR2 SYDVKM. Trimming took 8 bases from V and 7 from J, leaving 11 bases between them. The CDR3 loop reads CASGWLGGELFF. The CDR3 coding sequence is TGTGCCAGCGGGTGGTTGGGCGGGGAGCTGTTTTTT.

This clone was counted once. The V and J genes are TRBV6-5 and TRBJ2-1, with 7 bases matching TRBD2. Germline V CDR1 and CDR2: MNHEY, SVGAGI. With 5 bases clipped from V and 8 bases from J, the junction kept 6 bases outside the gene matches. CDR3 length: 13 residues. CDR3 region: CASSPGTNHEQFF. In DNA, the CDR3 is TGTGCCAGCAGTCCAGGGACTAACCATGAGCAGTTCTTC.

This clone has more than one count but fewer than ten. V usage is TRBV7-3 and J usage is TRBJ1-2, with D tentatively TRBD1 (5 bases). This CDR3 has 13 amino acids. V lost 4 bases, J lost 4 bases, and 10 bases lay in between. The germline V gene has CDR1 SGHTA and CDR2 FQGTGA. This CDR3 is CASSYRGLYGYTF. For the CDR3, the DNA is TGTGCCAGCAGCTATCGGGGACTCTATGGCTACACCTTC.

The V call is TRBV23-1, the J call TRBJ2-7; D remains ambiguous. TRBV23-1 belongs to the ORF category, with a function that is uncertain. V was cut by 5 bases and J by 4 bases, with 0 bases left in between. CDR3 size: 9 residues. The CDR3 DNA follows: TGCGCCAGCAGTTACGAGCAGTACTTC. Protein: CASSYEQYF.

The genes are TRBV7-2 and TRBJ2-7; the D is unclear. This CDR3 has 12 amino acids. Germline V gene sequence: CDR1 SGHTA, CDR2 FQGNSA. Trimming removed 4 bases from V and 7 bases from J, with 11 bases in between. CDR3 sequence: CASSYRSREQYF. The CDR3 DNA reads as TGTGCCAGCAGCTATCGGTCCCGAGAGCAGTACTTC. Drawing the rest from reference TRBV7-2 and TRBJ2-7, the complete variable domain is GAGVSQSPSNKVTEKGKDVELRCDPISGHTALYWYRQSLGQGLEFLIYFQGNSAPDKSGLPSDRFSAERTGGSVSTLTIQRTQQEDSAVYLCASSYRSREQYFGPGTRLTVT.

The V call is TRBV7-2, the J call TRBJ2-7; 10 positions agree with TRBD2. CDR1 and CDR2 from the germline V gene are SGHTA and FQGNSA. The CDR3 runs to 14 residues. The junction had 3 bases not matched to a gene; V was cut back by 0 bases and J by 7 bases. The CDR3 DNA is TGTGCCAGCAGCTTAGCTAGCGGGGGGCAGGAGCAGTACTTC. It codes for CASSLASGGQEQYF.

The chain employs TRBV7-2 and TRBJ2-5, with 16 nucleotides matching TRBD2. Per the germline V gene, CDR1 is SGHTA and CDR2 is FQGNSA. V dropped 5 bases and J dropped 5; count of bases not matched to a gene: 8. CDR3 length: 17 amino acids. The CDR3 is CASSPRGLAGGLETQYF. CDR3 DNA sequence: TGTGCCAGCAGCCCCCGGGGACTAGCGGGGGGGCTGGAGACCCAGTACTTC.

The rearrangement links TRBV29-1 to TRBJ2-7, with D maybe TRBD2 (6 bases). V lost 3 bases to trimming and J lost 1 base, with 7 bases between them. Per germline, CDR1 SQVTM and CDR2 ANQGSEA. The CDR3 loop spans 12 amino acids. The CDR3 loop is CSVEEGSYEQYF. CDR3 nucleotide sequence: TGCAGCGTTGAGGAGGGTTCCTACGAGCAGTACTTC.

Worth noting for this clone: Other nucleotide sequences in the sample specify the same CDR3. CDR3 loop: CASSLRYEQYF. DNA of the CDR3: TGTGCCAGCAGCTTAAGGTACGAGCAGTACTTC. V is TRBV7-2 and J is TRBJ2-7; D gene unclear. CDR1 is SGHTA and CDR2 is FQGNSA in the germline V gene. The CDR3 totals 11 residues. Trimming stripped 2 bases from V and 4 bases from J, with 3 bases between.

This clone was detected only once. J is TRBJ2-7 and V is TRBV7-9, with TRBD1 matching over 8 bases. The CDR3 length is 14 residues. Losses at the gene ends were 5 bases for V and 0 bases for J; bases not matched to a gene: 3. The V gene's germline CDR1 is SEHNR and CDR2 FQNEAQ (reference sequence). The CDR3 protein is CASSLTGDSYEQYF. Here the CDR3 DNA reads TGTGCCAGCAGCCTGACAGGGGACTCCTACGAGCAGTACTTC.

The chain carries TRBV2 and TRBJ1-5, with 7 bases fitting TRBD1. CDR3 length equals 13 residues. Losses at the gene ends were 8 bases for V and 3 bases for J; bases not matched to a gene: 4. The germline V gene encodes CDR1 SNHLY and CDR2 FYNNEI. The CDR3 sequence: CASRDSSNQPQHF. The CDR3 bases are TGTGCCAGCCGGGACAGCTCCAATCAGCCCCAGCATTTT.

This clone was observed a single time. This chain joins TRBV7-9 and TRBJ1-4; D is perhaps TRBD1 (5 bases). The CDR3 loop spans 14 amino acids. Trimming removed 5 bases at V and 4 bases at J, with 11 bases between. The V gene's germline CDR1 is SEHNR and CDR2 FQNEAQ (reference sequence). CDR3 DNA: TGTGCCAGCAGCCCCGGGACCTATAATGAAAAACTGTTTTTT. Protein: CASSPGTYNEKLFF.

CDR3 region: CASSPEWGAVSNEQYF. The CDR3 DNA is TGTGCCAGCAGTCCCGAGTGGGGGGCGGTTTCCAACGAGCAGTACTTC. This chain joins TRBV27 and TRBJ2-7; tentatively, D is TRBD1 or TRBD2 (6 bases each). CDR3 length: 16 residues. V lost 5 bases to trimming and J lost 5 bases, with 22 bases between them. Germline CDR1 reads MNHEY; CDR2 reads SMNVEV (reference sequence).

CDR3 nucleotides: TGTGCCAGCAGCTTAAGCAGGGGCGGCACAGATACGCAGTATTTT. Translated, it gives CASSLSRGGTDTQYF. This chain joins TRBV7-9 and TRBJ2-3, with a tentative D call TRBD1 (6 bases). Germline CDR1 is SEHNR and CDR2 is FQNEAQ (reference sequence). V lost 2 bases, J lost 1 base, and 10 bases lay in between. The CDR3 has 15 residues.

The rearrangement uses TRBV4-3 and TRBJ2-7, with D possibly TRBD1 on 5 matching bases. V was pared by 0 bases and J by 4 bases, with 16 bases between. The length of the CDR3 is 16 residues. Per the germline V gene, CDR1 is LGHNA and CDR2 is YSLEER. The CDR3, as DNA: TGCGCCAGCAGCCAAGACAGGGCAGTTTTGGGGTACGAGCAGTACTTC. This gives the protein CASSQDRAVLGYEQYF.

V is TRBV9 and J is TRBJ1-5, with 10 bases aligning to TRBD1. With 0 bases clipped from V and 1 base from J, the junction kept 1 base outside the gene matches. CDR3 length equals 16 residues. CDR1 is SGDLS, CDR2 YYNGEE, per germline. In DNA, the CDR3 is TGTGCCAGCAGCGTAGGGGACAGGGGAAGCAATCAGCCCCAGCATTTT. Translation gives CASSVGDRGSNQPQHF.

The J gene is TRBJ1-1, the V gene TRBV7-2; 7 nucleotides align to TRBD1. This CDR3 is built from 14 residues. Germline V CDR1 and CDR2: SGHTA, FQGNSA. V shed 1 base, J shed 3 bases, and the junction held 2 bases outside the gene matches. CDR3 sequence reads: CASSLEGADTEAFF. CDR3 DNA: TGTGCCAGCAGCTTAGAGGGGGCGGACACTGAAGCTTTCTTT.